These 16 T cell receptor beta chains share one sample of origin, sequenced in a study of T cell repertoires in cytomegalovirus infection. No antigen is known for these receptors. TCRdb re-called the reads through MiXCR, storing one row per CDR3 protein. The table records about half a million distinct CDR3 sequences, 30% to 40% of them present only once. The source was cultured PBMCs, collected from culture after CMV antigen stimulation. The receptor set was obtained from a human donor in good health (CMV status not recorded). Some clones in this sample may be carry-over from other donors' samples.

This chain links TRBV12-3 or TRBV12-4 with TRBJ2-1; 8 bases map to TRBD1. V dropped 1 base and J dropped 3; count of bases not matched to a gene: 2. CDR3 length: 15 residues. The CDR3 DNA sequence: TGTGCCAGCAGTTTAGGGACAGGGTTCTACAATGAGCAGTTCTTC. This encodes CASSLGTGFYNEQFF.

The chain joins TRBV12-5 to TRBJ2-2; 10 nucleotides align to TRBD1. This CDR3 contains 20 residues. Germline CDR1 is LGHNT and CDR2 is FRNRAP. V lost 5 bases, J lost 2 bases, and 17 bases stayed unmatched. The CDR3 sequence: CASGPRRTGGILSNTGELFF. CDR3 DNA: TGTGCTAGTGGTCCGCGCAGGACAGGGGGTATTTTGTCCAACACCGGGGAGCTGTTTTTT.

The gene calls are TRBV27 and TRBJ2-7; 8 nucleotides align to TRBD2. Trimming cost V 7 bases and J 5 bases; bases outside gene matches: 13. This CDR3 is 15 amino acids long. Germline loops: CDR1 MNHEY, CDR2 SMNVEV (reference sequence). Here the CDR3 DNA reads TGTGCCAGCAAGGCATCGGGAGGGCCAAGCGACGAGCAGTACTTC. It encodes CASKASGGPSDEQYF.

This clonotype turned up a few times. J is TRBJ2-1 and V is TRBV19; 7 bases match TRBD1. V lost 5 bases and J lost 9; bases outside the gene matches: 25. Germline values: CDR1 LNHDA, CDR2 SQIVND (reference sequence). The CDR3 is 19 residues long. CDR3 amino acids: CASSGNLRGQKTTGIEQFF. The CDR3 nucleotides read TGTGCCAGTAGTGGGAACCTCAGGGGACAGAAAACGACGGGAATTGAGCAGTTCTTC.

Ten or more counts support this clonotype. The chain carries TRBV7-2 and TRBJ2-3; D gene ambiguous. V lost 1 base and J 7 bases, leaving 9 bases between the germline ends. Germline V gene lookup returns CDR1 SGHTA and CDR2 FQGNSA. The CDR3 totals 13 residues. The CDR3 here is CASSLGVPNTQYF. DNA for the CDR3: TGTGCCAGCAGCTTAGGTGTACCTAATACGCAGTATTTT. The whole variable domain, remainder taken from reference TRBV7-2 and TRBJ2-3, is GAGVSQSPSNKVTEKGKDVELRCDPISGHTALYWYRQSLGQGLEFLIYFQGNSAPDKSGLPSDRFSAERTGGSVSTLTIQRTQQEDSAVYLCASSLGVPNTQYFGPGTRLTVL.

This clonotype has just a few counts. The chain employs TRBV7-2 and TRBJ2-2; 8 positions agree with TRBD1. CDR3 size: 16 residues. After removal of 5 bases from V and 3 bases from J, the junction contained 8 bases not matched to a gene. The germline gives CDR1 SGHTA, CDR2 FQGNSA. The CDR3 DNA sequence: TGTGCCAGCAGCAGAGGACAGGGTTGGGACACCGGGGAGCTGTTTTTT. Protein: CASSRGQGWDTGELFF.

The chain couples TRBV9 to TRBJ2-3; 7 bases fit TRBD1. Germline V lookup: CDR1 SGDLS, CDR2 YYNGEE. CDR3 size: 15 residues. The V segment lost 2 bases and the J segment 2 bases; nucleotides outside the gene matches: 5. The DNA of the CDR3 is TGTGCCAGCAGCGTTGCCGGGACAGTCACAGATACGCAGTATTTT. The encoded protein is CASSVAGTVTDTQYF. The whole variable domain, remainder taken from reference TRBV9 and TRBJ2-3, is DSGVTQTPKHLITATGQRVTLRCSPRSGDLSVYWYQQSLDQGLQFLIQYYNGEERAKGNILERFSAQQFPDLHSELNLSSLELGDSALYFCASSVAGTVTDTQYFGPGTRLTVL.

The chain employs TRBV28 and TRBJ1-2; 10 bases are shared with TRBD1. Looked up from germline, CDR1 is MDHEN and CDR2 is SYDVKM. The V gene end was trimmed by 5 bases and the J gene end by 5 bases; junction bases not matched to a gene: 11. The length of the CDR3 is 16 residues. In DNA form, the CDR3 reads TGTGCCAGCAGTCCGAGTGGACAGGGGGAAACGTATGGCTACACCTTC. It translates to CASSPSGQGETYGYTF.

This clonotype was observed a handful of times. The chain links TRBV25-1 to TRBJ1-1; D perhaps matches TRBD1 (5 bases). This CDR3 region has 13 residues. V was pared by 1 base and J by 4 bases, with 7 bases between. The germline V gene has CDR1 MGHDK and CDR2 SYGVNS. This CDR3 reads CASSEWGGTEAFF. CDR3 nucleotide sequence: TGTGCCAGCAGTGAATGGGGCGGCACTGAAGCTTTCTTT. The complete variable domain, with remaining parts taken from reference TRBV25-1 and TRBJ1-1, reads EADIYQTPRYLVIGTGKKITLECSQTMGHDKMYWYQQDPGMELHLIHYSYGVNSTEKGDLSSESTVSRIRTEHFPLTLESARPSHTSQYLCASSEWGGTEAFFGQGTRLTVV.

The rearrangement links TRBV7-7 to TRBJ2-5; 12 bases fit TRBD2. The CDR3 consists of 16 residues. V lost 0 bases and J lost 3; bases outside the gene matches: 2. The germline CDR1 and CDR2 sequences are SSHAT and FNYEAQ (reference sequence). CDR3 nucleotide sequence: TGTGCCAGCAGCTTAGCCCTAGCGGGAGGGAAAGAGACCCAGTACTTC. Its protein is CASSLALAGGKETQYF.

The chain uses TRBV6-6 and TRBJ2-2, with TRBD2 identical over 11 bases. CDR3 length equals 18 residues. From germline, CDR1 is MNHNY and CDR2 SVGAGI (reference sequence). V lost 2 bases, J lost 2 bases, and 7 bases stayed unmatched. CDR3 in DNA: TGTGCCAGCAGTTACCCCACTAGCGGGGGTCTTAACACCGGGGAGCTGTTTTTT. It is translated as CASSYPTSGGLNTGELFF.

This clonotype was recorded many times. The rearrangement links TRBV7-2 to TRBJ2-7; D is perhaps TRBD2 (5 bases). This CDR3 has 17 amino acids. CDR1 and CDR2 from the germline V gene are SGHTA and FQGNSA. V dropped 5 bases and J dropped 3 bases, with 23 bases sitting between them. CDR3 nucleotide sequence: TGTGCCAGCAGCCCGTATCTACGAAAGAGCGGATACTACGAGCAGTACTTC. The encoded protein is CASSPYLRKSGYYEQYF.

The chain employs TRBV23-1 and TRBJ2-2; D perhaps matches TRBD2 (7 bases). TRBV23-1 is sorted into the ORF group, with uncertain function. Trimming shortened V by 7 bases and J by 3 bases, and 30 bases separated the two germline ends. The CDR3 is made up of 20 amino acids. The DNA for the CDR3 is TGCGCCAGCATCCCGAATCACCCCCGGGACACGGCGGGGGACACCGGGGAGCTGTTTTTT. Amino acids: CASIPNHPRDTAGDTGELFF.

This clonotype was seen only a few times. The V and J genes are TRBV19 and TRBJ2-2; D is tentatively TRBD1 or TRBD2 (6 bases each). V lost 7 bases and J 6 bases, leaving 12 bases between the germline ends. Germline V CDR1 and CDR2: LNHDA, SQIVND (reference sequence). This CDR3 region has 13 residues. The CDR3 nucleotides read TGTGCCAGTAATCGAGGGGGGCCCGGGGAGCTGTTTTTT. Protein product: CASNRGGPGELFF.

V and J are TRBV28 and TRBJ1-6; the D gene is possibly TRBD1 (6 bases). The V and J ends lost 3 bases and 9 bases respectively, with 12 bases between them. The CDR3 contains 14 residues. Germline V CDR1 and CDR2: MDHEN, SYDVKM. CDR3 coding DNA: TGTGCCAGCAGTTTGCAGGGGACGAGTTCACCCCTCCACTTT. Residues: CASSLQGTSSPLHF.

This clonotype was counted only a few times. The chain has TRBV28 and TRBJ2-3; 8 nucleotides line up with TRBD1. The CDR3 sequence is 15 residues long. Per germline, CDR1 MDHEN and CDR2 SYDVKM. J gave up 2 bases and V 4 bases, and 5 bases lay outside the gene matches. The CDR3 sequence: CASSSGQAVTDTQYF. CDR3 bases: TGTGCCAGCAGTTCGGGACAGGCGGTCACAGATACGCAGTATTTT.